The 15 T cell receptor beta chains given below trace back to one sample, sequenced in a study of cytomegalovirus exposure and HLA in healthy donors. PCR primers comprised 60 Vbeta and 13 Jbeta primers. Produced via immunoSEQ multiplex PCR; TCRdb's table is partial and in-frame only. The table includes around 120,000 clones, approximately 82% detected once. The sequenced material came from PBMCs. These TCRs come from a man aged 50 or older in good health and CMV-seronegative.

The CDR3 reads CASSFPSHGGTEAFF. CDR3 nucleotide sequence: TGTGCCAGCAGCTTTCCATCGCACGGGGGCACTGAAGCTTTCTTT. The chain couples TRBV5-8 to TRBJ1-1; D perhaps matches TRBD1 (5 bases). V lost 2 bases and J 4 bases, leaving 15 bases between the germline ends. CDR1 and CDR2 (germline): SGHTS, YDEGEE. The CDR3 length is 15 residues.

This sequence joins TRBV13 and TRBJ2-3; TRBD2 matches 11 bases. V shed 5 bases, J shed 4 bases, and the junction held 14 bases outside the gene matches. The CDR3 is 18 amino acids. The germline CDR1 and CDR2 sequences are PRHDT and FYEKMQ (reference sequence). Here the CDR3 reads CASSPLASGGQSADTQYF. For the CDR3, the DNA is TGTGCCAGCAGCCCCTTAGCTAGCGGGGGGCAGAGTGCAGATACGCAGTATTTT.

The genes are TRBV7-9 and TRBJ2-1; 9 bases line up with TRBD2. From germline, CDR1 is SEHNR and CDR2 FQNEAQ (reference sequence). V shed 5 bases and J 4 bases; nucleotides not matched to a gene: 12. The CDR3 runs 17 residues. The CDR3 sequence: CASSPLWVAGEYNEQFF. The CDR3, as DNA: TGTGCCAGCAGCCCGCTTTGGGTAGCGGGGGAATACAATGAGCAGTTCTTC. The whole variable domain, filled in from reference TRBV7-9 and TRBJ2-1, reads DTGVSQNPRHKITKRGQNVTFRCDPISEHNRLYWYRQTLGQGPEFLTYFQNEAQLEKSRLLSDRFSAERPKGSFSTLEIQRTEQGDSAMYLCASSPLWVAGEYNEQFFGPGTRLTVL.

The CDR3 sequence is CASSEGAGHWEKLFF. The CDR3 DNA sequence: TGTGCCAGCAGTGAAGGGGCAGGGCATTGGGAAAAACTGTTTTTT. V is TRBV2 and J is TRBJ1-4, with a tentative D call TRBD1 (5 bases). The V gene lost 1 base and the J gene lost 8 bases, with 14 bases spanning the gap. Germline V gene sequence: CDR1 SNHLY, CDR2 FYNNEI. The CDR3 runs 15 residues.

The chain is built from TRBV25-1 and TRBJ1-2; 7 bases are a match to TRBD1. V trimming: 2 bases; J trimming: 7 bases; junction bases outside the gene matches: 7. Germline V gene sequence: CDR1 MGHDK, CDR2 SYGVNS. The CDR3 has 14 amino acids. CDR3 amino acids: CASSEGDRNRGYTF. CDR3 coding DNA: TGTGCCAGCAGTGAAGGGGACAGAAACCGTGGCTACACCTTC.

The chain is built from TRBV2 and TRBJ2-5; TRBD2 matches 8 bases. Germline V lookup: CDR1 SNHLY, CDR2 FYNNEI. Unmatched junction bases numbered 18, after V lost 10 bases and J lost 2 bases. The CDR3 is made up of 17 amino acids. The CDR3: CAKAGPRAGGDQETQYF. CDR3 DNA: TGTGCCAAGGCCGGCCCAAGGGCGGGGGGTGATCAAGAGACCCAGTACTTC.

This clone was seen only a few times. The chain uses TRBV2 and TRBJ1-6; TRBD1 aligns across 9 bases. V lost 8 bases and J lost 5; bases outside the gene matches: 7. The CDR3 length is 15 residues. The germline V gene has CDR1 SNHLY and CDR2 FYNNEI. CDR3 protein: CASSDRGLDNSPLHF. For the CDR3, the DNA is TGTGCCAGCTCGGACAGGGGTTTAGATAATTCACCCCTCCACTTT.

The rearrangement joins TRBV5-1 to TRBJ2-2, with 7 bases aligning to TRBD1. V was clipped by 0 bases and J by 4 bases; unmatched bases: 12. Germline CDR1 SGHRS, CDR2 YFSETQ. The CDR3 totals 18 residues. CDR3 residues: CASSLAERVTGRTGELFF. CDR3 in DNA: TGCGCCAGCAGCTTGGCCGAGCGTGTGACAGGGCGCACCGGGGAGCTGTTTTTT.

This clone was recorded a few times. The chain carries TRBV9 and TRBJ1-4; 9 nucleotides agree with TRBD1. J lost 10 bases, V lost 3 bases, and 7 bases had no gene match. There are 14 residues in the CDR3. Germline CDR1 SGDLS, CDR2 YYNGEE. The CDR3 nucleotides read TGTGCCAGCAGCGACACAGGGGGCAGCGGAAAACTGTTTTTT. Translating it yields CASSDTGGSGKLFF.

The chain joins TRBV7-9 to TRBJ2-3; D perhaps matches TRBD2 (5 bases). CDR3 length: 10 amino acids. V lost 5 bases to trimming and J lost 10 bases, with 7 bases between them. Per germline, CDR1 SEHNR and CDR2 FQNEAQ (reference sequence). CDR3 DNA: TGTGCCAGCAGCCAGGAGGCGCAGTATTTT. This gives the protein CASSQEAQYF.

The chain links TRBV2 to TRBJ1-1, with D perhaps TRBD1 (5 bases). V lost 6 bases and J lost 4, with 15 bases in between. CDR3 length equals 14 residues. Germline V CDR1 and CDR2: SNHLY, FYNNEI. The CDR3 reads CASRDNGGSTEAFF. In DNA form, the CDR3 reads TGTGCCAGCAGGGACAACGGGGGGAGCACTGAAGCTTTCTTT.

The chain couples TRBV9 to TRBJ1-3; perhaps TRBD1 as D (5 bases). V was clipped by 4 bases and J by 0 bases, with 11 bases between them. Germline V gene data show CDR1 as SGDLS and CDR2 as YYNGEE. This CDR3 is 15 amino acids long. CDR3: CASSSSGNSGNTIYF. DNA of the CDR3: TGTGCCAGCAGCTCGTCAGGGAACTCTGGAAACACCATATATTTT.

The chain joins TRBV5-1 to TRBJ1-1; D is ambiguous. CDR3 size: 13 residues. The ends were cut back, 3 bases at V and 2 bases at J, with 8 bases in the middle. Germline V CDR1 and CDR2: SGHRS, YFSETQ. The CDR3 loop is CASSSPGNTEAFF. The CDR3 DNA sequence: TGCGCCAGCAGCTCGCCGGGTAACACTGAAGCTTTCTTT.

CDR3 amino acids: CASSYPGQGLYGYTF. CDR3 nucleotide sequence: TGCGCCAGCAGCTACCCGGGACAGGGCCTCTATGGCTACACCTTC. This rearrangement joins TRBV4-1 to TRBJ1-2; 9 bases map to TRBD1. Unmatched junction bases numbered 8, after V lost 5 bases and J lost 4 bases. The germline V gene has CDR1 MGHRA and CDR2 YSYEKL. The CDR3 runs to 15 residues.

The chain carries TRBV30 and TRBJ1-4; 7 positions match TRBD1. Per germline, CDR1 GTSNPN and CDR2 SVGIG (reference sequence). V was clipped by 2 bases and J by 7 bases; unmatched bases: 4. The CDR3 has 13 amino acids. For the CDR3, the DNA is TGTGCCTGGAGTCCGGGACAGACTGAAAAACTGTTTTTT. Its protein product is CAWSPGQTEKLFF. The full variable domain, in which reference TRBV30 and TRBJ1-4 provide the parts outside the CDR3, is SQTIHQWPATLVQPVGSPLSLECTVEGTSNPNLYWYRQAAGRGLQLLFYSVGIGQISSEVPQNLSASRPQDRQFILSSKKLLLSDSGFYLCAWSPGQTEKLFFGSGTQLSVL.